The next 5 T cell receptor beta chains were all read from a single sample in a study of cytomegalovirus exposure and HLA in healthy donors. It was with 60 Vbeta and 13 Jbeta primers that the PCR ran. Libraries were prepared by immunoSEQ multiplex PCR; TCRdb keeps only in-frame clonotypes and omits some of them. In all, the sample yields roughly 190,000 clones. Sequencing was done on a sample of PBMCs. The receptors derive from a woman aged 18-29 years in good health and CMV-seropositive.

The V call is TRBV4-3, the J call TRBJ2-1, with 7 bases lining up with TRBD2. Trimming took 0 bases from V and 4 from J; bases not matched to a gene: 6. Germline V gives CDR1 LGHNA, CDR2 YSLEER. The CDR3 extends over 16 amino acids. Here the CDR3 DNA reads TGCGCCAGCAGCCAAGATCATGGCGGGGGTTACAATGAGCAGTTCTTC. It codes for CASSQDHGGGYNEQFF.

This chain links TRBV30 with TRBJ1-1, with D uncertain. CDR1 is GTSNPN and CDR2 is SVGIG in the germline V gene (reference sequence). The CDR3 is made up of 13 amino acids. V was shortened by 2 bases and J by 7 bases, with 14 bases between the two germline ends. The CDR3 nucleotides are TGTGCCTGGAGTTTTCGGGTTGATGGTGAAGCTTTCTTT. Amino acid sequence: CAWSFRVDGEAFF.

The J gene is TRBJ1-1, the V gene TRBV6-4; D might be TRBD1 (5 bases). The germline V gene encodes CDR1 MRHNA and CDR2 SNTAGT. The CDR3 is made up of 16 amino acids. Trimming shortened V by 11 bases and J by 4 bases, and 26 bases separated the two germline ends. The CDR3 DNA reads TGTGCCTCAACCCCCAGCGCACAGGTGTTGGGCACTGAAGCTTTCTTT. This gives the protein CASTPSAQVLGTEAFF.

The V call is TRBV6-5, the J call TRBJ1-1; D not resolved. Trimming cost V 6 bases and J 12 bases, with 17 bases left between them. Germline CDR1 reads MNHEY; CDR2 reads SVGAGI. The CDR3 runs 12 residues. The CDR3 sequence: CASSKEPPRSFF. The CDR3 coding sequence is TGTGCCAGCAGCAAGGAACCTCCTAGATCTTTCTTT.

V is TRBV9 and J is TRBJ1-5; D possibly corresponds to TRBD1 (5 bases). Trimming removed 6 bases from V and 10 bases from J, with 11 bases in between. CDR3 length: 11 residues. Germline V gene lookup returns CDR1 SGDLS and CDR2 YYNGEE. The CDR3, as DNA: TGTGCCAGCAACCCCACAGGACCCCAGCATTTT. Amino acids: CASNPTGPQHF.